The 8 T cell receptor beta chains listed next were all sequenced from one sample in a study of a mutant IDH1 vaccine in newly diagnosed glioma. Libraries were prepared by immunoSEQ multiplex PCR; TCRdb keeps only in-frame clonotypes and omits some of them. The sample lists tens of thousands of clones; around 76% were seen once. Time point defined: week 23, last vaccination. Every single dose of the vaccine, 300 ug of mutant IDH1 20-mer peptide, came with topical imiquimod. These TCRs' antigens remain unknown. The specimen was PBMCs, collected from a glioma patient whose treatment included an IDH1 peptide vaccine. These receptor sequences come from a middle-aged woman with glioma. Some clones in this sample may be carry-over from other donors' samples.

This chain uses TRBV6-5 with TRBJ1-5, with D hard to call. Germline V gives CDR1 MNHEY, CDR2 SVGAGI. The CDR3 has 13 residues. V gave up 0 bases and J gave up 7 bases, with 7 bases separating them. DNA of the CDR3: TGTGCCAGCAGTTACTCATTTGGCCAGCCCCAGCATTTT. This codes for CASSYSFGQPQHF.

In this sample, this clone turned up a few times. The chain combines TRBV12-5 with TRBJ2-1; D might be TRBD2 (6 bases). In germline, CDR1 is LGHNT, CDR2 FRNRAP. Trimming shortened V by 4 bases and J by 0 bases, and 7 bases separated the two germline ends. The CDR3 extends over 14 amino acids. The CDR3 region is CASGSGSSYNEQFF. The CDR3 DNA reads TGTGCTAGTGGTTCCGGGAGCTCCTACAATGAGCAGTTCTTC.

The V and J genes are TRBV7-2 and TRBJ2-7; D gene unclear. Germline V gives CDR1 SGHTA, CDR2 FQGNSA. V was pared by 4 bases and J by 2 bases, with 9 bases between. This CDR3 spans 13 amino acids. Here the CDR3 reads CASSWAVTYEQYF. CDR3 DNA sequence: TGTGCCAGCAGCTGGGCAGTCACCTACGAGCAGTACTTC.

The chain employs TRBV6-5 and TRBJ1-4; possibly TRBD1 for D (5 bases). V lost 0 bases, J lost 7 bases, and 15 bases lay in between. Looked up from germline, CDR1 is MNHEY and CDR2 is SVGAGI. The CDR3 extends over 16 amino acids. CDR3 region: CASSYSISPGGEKLFF. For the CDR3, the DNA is TGTGCCAGCAGTTACTCGATATCCCCCGGGGGTGAAAAACTGTTTTTT.

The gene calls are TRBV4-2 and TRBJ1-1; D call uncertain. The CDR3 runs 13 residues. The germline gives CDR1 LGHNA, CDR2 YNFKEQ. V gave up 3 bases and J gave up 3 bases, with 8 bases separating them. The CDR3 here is CASSQGRDTEAFF. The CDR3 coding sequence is TGTGCCAGCAGCCAGGGAAGGGACACTGAAGCTTTCTTT.

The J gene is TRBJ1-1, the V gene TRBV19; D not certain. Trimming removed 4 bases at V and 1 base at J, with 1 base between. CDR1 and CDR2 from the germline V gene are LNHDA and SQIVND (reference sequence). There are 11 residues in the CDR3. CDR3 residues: CASSKNTEAFF. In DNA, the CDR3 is TGTGCCAGTAGTAAGAACACTGAAGCTTTCTTT.

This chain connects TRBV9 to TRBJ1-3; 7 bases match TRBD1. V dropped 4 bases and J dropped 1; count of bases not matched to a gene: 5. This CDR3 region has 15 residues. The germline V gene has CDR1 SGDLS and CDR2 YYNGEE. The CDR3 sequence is CASSPMDRSGNTIYF. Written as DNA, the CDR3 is TGTGCCAGCAGCCCGATGGACAGGTCTGGAAACACCATATATTTT.

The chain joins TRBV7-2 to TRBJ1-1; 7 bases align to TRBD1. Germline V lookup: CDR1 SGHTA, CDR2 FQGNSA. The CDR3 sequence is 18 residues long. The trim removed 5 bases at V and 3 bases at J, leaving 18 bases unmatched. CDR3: CASSPFPQGGRRDTEAFF. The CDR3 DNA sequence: TGTGCCAGCAGCCCCTTCCCTCAGGGGGGCCGGAGGGACACTGAAGCTTTCTTT.